The 7 T cell receptor beta chains in this list originate from one sample, sequenced in a study of T cells after yellow fever vaccination. TCRdb re-called the 5' RACE reads with MiXCR, one entry per CDR3 protein. The table records a few hundred thousand distinct CDR3 sequences, about 19% of them present only once. The sample was PBMCs, taken 15 days after the yellow fever booster vaccination. Receptors were obtained from a man aged 25 to 45 who received the YFV17D yellow fever vaccine.

The count of this clonotype is one. The gene calls are TRBV27 and TRBJ2-1, with D maybe TRBD2 (5 bases). The V and J ends lost 7 bases and 5 bases respectively, with 18 bases between them. The V gene's germline CDR1 is MNHEY and CDR2 SMNVEV (reference sequence). CDR3 length: 15 residues. The CDR3 region is CASTTRTLSNNEQFF. The CDR3 region has the DNA TGTGCCAGCACGACCCGGACTTTGTCAAACAATGAGCAGTTCTTC.

This clonotype has a handful of counts. The gene calls are TRBV7-2 and TRBJ1-1; the match to TRBD1 covers 7 bases. The CDR3 consists of 18 residues. Germline CDR1 SGHTA, CDR2 FQGNSA. With 3 bases clipped from V and 0 bases from J, the junction kept 13 bases outside the gene matches. The CDR3 protein is CASSLSGQGGTLNTEAFF. The CDR3 DNA follows: TGTGCCAGCAGCTTGAGCGGGCAGGGGGGGACCCTGAACACTGAAGCTTTCTTT.

Regarding this clonotype: A much larger clone lies a single base off, so this may be a read error. The chain carries TRBV6-2 or TRBV6-3 and TRBJ2-1, with D unclear. The germline gives CDR1 MNHEY, CDR2 SVGEGT. This CDR3 comprises 13 residues. The CDR3 here is CASSRVSYNELFF. CDR3 sequence (DNA): TGTGCCAGCAGCCGGGTCTCATACAATGAGCTGTTCTTC.

The gene calls are TRBV6-1 and TRBJ2-5; a possible D gene is TRBD2 (6 bases). Trimming left V 6 bases short and J 4 bases short, with 12 bases between. This CDR3 contains 13 residues. CDR1 MNHNS and CDR2 SASEGT come from the germline V gene. Here the CDR3 DNA reads TGTGCCAGCAGGACTAGAACAAGAGAGACCCAGTACTTC. Translating gives CASRTRTRETQYF.

This clonotype showed up just a few times. J is TRBJ2-5 and V is TRBV5-1; TRBD2 is a possible D gene (5 bases). The CDR3 has 13 amino acids. V was trimmed by 4 bases and J by 2 bases, leaving 9 bases between them. CDR1 is SGHRS and CDR2 is YFSETQ in the germline V gene. Here the CDR3 reads CASSTEGQETQYF. Here the CDR3 DNA reads TGCGCCAGCAGCACTGAGGGTCAAGAGACCCAGTACTTC.

This clonotype was counted a few times. The J gene is TRBJ2-3, the V gene TRBV5-1; 8 nucleotides match TRBD2. Losses at the gene ends were 4 bases for V and 6 bases for J; bases not matched to a gene: 7. This CDR3 is built from 14 residues. The germline CDR1 and CDR2 sequences are SGHRS and YFSETQ. CDR3 sequence: CASSTGTSRDTQYF. DNA for the CDR3: TGCGCCAGCAGCACCGGGACTAGTCGCGATACGCAGTATTTT.

The chain recombines TRBV7-2 with TRBJ1-3; D may be TRBD1 (6 bases). Trimming stripped 5 bases from V and 0 bases from J, with 11 bases between. The CDR3 sequence is 15 residues long. Germline V lookup: CDR1 SGHTA, CDR2 FQGNSA. The CDR3 reads CASSKQGLSGNTIYF. DNA of the CDR3: TGTGCCAGCAGCAAACAGGGACTCTCTGGAAACACCATATATTTT.